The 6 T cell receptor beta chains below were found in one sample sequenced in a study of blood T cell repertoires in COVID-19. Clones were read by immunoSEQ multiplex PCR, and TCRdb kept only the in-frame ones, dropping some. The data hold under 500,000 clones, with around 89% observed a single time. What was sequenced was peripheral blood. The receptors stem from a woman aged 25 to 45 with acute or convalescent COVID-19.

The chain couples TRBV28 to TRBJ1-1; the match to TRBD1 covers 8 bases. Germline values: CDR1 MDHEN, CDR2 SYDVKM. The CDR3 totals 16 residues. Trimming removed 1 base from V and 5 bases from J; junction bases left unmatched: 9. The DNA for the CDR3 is TGTGCCAGCAGTTTATTGCCCGGACAGGGACGGACTGAAGCTTTCTTT. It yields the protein CASSLLPGQGRTEAFF.

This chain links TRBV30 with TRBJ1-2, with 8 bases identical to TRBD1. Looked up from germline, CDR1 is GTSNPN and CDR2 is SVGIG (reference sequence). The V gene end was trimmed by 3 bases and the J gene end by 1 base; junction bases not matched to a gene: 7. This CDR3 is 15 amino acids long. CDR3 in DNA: TGTGCCTGGAGGGACAGGGACATCTTTAACTATGGCTACACCTTC. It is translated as CAWRDRDIFNYGYTF.

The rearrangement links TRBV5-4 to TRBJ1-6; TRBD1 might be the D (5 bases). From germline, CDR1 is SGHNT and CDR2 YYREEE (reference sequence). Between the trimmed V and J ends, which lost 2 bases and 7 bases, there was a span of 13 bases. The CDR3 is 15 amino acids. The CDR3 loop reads CASSLGGTDNSPLHF. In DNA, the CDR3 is TGTGCCAGCAGCTTAGGCGGGACGGACAATTCACCCCTCCACTTT.

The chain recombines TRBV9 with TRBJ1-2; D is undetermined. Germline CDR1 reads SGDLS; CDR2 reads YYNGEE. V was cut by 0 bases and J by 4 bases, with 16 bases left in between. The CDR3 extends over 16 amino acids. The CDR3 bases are TGTGCCAGCAGCGTAGCTACTTCCGGGAATCCCTATGGCTACACCTTC. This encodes CASSVATSGNPYGYTF.

CDR3 residues: CASSFNNYGYTF. CDR3 sequence (DNA): TGTGCCAGCAGCTTTAATAACTATGGCTACACCTTC. The chain is built from TRBV7-2 and TRBJ1-2; D remains ambiguous. The CDR3 contains 12 residues. CDR1 and CDR2 from the germline V gene are SGHTA and FQGNSA. The germline V and J ends were trimmed by 3 bases and 1 base, with 3 bases remaining between them.

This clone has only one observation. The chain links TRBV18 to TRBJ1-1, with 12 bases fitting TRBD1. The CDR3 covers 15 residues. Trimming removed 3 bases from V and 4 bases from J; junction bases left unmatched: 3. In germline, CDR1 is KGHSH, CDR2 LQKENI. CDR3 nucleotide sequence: TGTGCCAGCTCACCGAGGGACAGGGGGCCCACTGAAGCTTTCTTT. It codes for CASSPRDRGPTEAFF.